This T cell receptor (beta chain) was documented in a study of shared clonotypes between healthy human individuals. Germline V CDR1 and CDR2: MNHNS, SASEGT. The CDR3 is made up of 14 amino acids. The germline V and J ends were trimmed by 7 bases and 3 bases, with 12 bases remaining between them. The naive CD8 subset, CD45RO-negative cells positively selected for CCR7, excluded terminally differentiated effector memory CD45RA+ cells. Study-level points and caveats: It was anticipated that sequencing depth would influence how many clonotypes donors shared.

Replicate PCRs run on sorted subsets employed about 220 ng DNA, about 27,000 T cell genomes. The assay was immunoSEQ multiplex PCR, and TCRdb's table has in-frame clones only and misses some. The repertoire holds about 2,100,000 clones, with 90% to 95% as singletons. About this clone: What it recognizes is unknown.

The source is a young man in good health. Some clones in this sample may be carry-over from other donors' samples. Sequencing was carried out using naive CD8+ T cells from PBMCs. V usage is TRBV6-1 and J usage is TRBJ2-2; D ambiguous. This chain's CDR3 is CASNSAFYTGELFF. In DNA, the CDR3 is TGTGCCAGCAACTCAGCCTTTTACACCGGGGAGCTGTTTTTT.